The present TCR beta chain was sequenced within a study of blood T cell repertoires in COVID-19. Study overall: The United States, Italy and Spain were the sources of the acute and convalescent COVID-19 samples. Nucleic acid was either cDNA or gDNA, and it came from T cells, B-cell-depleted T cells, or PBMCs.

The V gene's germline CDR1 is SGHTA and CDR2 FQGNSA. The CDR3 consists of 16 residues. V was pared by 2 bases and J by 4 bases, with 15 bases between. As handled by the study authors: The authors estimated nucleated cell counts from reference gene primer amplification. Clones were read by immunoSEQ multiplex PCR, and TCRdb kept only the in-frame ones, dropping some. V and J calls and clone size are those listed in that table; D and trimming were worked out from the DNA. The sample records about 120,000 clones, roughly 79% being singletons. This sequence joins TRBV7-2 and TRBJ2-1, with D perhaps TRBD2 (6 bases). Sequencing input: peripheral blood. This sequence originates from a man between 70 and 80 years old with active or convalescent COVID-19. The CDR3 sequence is CASSLRWDGTYNEQFF. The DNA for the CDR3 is TGTGCCAGCAGCTTAAGGTGGGATGGGACTTACAATGAGCAGTTCTTC.